The TCR beta chain under discussion was sequenced for a study of blood T cell repertoires in COVID-19. Looking at the study overall: Spain, Italy and the United States supplied samples that represented acute and convalescent COVID-19.

In germline, CDR1 is GTSNPN, CDR2 SVGIG (reference sequence). The length of the CDR3 is 11 residues. Trimming took off 5 bases at V and 7 bases at J, with 9 bases between the two ends. Assay used: immunoSEQ multiplex PCR; TCRdb lists only in-frame clones, some missing. The table lists about 310,000 clones, around 90% of them singletons. It was during active infection that Seattle patients were enrolled and then longitudinally followed. The chain couples TRBV30 to TRBJ1-5; tentatively, D is TRBD1 (5 bases). This clonotype originated in a woman aged 25 to 39 with COVID-19, enrolled during active disease. The sequencing input was peripheral blood. As DNA, the CDR3 is TGTGCCTGGGGCCAGGGACAGCCCCAGCATTTT. Encoded protein: CAWGQGQPQHF. Full variable domain (missing parts from reference TRBV30 and TRBJ1-5): SQTIHQWPATLVQPVGSPLSLECTVEGTSNPNLYWYRQAAGRGLQLLFYSVGIGQISSEVPQNLSASRPQDRQFILSSKKLLLSDSGFYLCAWGQGQPQHFGDGTRLSIL.